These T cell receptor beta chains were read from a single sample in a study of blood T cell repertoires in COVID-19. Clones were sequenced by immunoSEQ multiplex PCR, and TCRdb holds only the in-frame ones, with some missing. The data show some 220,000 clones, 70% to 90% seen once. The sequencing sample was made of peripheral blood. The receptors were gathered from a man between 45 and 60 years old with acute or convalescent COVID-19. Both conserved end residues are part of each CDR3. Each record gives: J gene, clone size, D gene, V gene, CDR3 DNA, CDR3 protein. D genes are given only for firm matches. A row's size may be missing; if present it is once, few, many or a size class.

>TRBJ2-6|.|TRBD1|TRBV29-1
TGCAGCGTTGAAGTCAGGGGGCGGATCTCTGGGGCCAACGTCCTGACTTTC
CSVEVRGRISGANVLTF
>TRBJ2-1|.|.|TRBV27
TGTGCCAGCAGTTTATGGGACTCGGGCAATGAGCAGTTCTTC
CASSLWDSGNEQFF
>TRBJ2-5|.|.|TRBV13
TGTGCCAGCAGCTTACGTGATCGGGGGACCCAAGAGACCCAGTACTTC
CASSLRDRGTQETQYF
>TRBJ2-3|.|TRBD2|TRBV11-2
TGTGCCAGCAGCTTAGCCGGGAGGGGCACAGATACGCAGTATTTT
CASSLAGRGTDTQYF
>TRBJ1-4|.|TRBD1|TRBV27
TGTGCCAGCAGAGGACAGGGCGCAACTAATGAAAAACTGTTTTTT
CASRGQGATNEKLFF
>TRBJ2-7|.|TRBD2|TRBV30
TGTGCCTGGAGTGTCGTTTGGACTAGCGGTTCCTACGAGCAGTACTTC
CAWSVVWTSGSYEQYF
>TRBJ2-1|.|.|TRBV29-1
TGCAGCGTTGAAGATCGACTTAGTTGGCACAATGAGCAGTTCTTC
CSVEDRLSWHNEQFF
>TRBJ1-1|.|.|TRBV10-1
TGCGCCAGCAGTGAGTCAAGCCAGGGGCTCGCTGAAGCTTTCTTT
CASSESSQGLAEAFF
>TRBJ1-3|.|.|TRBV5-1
TGCGCCAGCAGCTTGGAGCTTCGGGACACCATATATTTT
CASSLELRDTIYF
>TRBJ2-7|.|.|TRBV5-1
TGCGCCAGCAGCTTGGAACACTACGAGCAGTACTTC
CASSLEHYEQYF
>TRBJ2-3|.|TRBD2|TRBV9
TGTGCCAGCAGCCCGGGGACTAGCGGGAGAACAGATACGCAGTATTTT
CASSPGTSGRTDTQYF
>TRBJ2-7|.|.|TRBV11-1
TGTGCCAGCAGCTCGCCGCCGAGGGGGTTTTCCTACGAGCAGTACTTC
CASSSPPRGFSYEQYF
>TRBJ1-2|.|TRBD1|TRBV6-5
TGTGCCAGCAGCTACGGACAGGGGGCCAAAGGCTACACCTTC
CASSYGQGAKGYTF
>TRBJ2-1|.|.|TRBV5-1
TGCGCCAGCAGCTGGCTGGCCAGCTCCTACAATGAGCAGTTCTTC
CASSWLASSYNEQFF
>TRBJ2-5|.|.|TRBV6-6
TGTGCCAGCATTCCCGTGGGGAGGGAGACCCAGTACTTC
CASIPVGRETQYF
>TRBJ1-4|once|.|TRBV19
TGTGCCAGTAGTATTCGGCACGGGGCAGGGGCTAATGAAAAACTGTTTTTT
CASSIRHGAGANEKLFF
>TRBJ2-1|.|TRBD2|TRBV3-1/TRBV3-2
TGTGCCAGCAGCCAAGATAGGACTAGCGGACGAAGAGGGGAGCAGTTCTTC
CASSQDRTSGRRGEQFF
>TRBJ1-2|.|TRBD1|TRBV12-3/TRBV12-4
TGTGCCAGCAGTATGGCAGGGGGCTATGGCTACACCTTC
CASSMAGGYGYTF
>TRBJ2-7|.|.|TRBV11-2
TGTGCCAGCAGCTTAGGGGGAGAAGTTTACGAGCAGTACTTC
CASSLGGEVYEQYF
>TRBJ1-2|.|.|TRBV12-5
TGTGCTAGTGGACGCAGCGTGAACTATGGCTACACCTTC
CASGRSVNYGYTF
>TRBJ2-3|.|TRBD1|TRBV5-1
TGCGCCAGCAGCGCGGACAGGGGGTCCACAGATACGCAGTATTTT
CASSADRGSTDTQYF
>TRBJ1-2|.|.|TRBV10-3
TGTGCCATCAGTGAGGGGGAGGACTATGGCTACACCTTC
CAISEGEDYGYTF
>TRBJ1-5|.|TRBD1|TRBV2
TGTGCCACCGGACAGGGGGCGTTGGAGCCCCAGCATTTT
CATGQGALEPQHF
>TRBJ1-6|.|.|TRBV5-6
TGTGCCAGCAGCTTGGGTCCACTGGGGCAGGGCGATTCACCCCTCCACTTT
CASSLGPLGQGDSPLHF
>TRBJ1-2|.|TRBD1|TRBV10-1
TGCGCCAGCAGGGTTGACAGGGGAAAAGGCTACACCTTC
CASRVDRGKGYTF
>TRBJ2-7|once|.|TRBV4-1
TGCGCCAGCAGCCACGCCCTAGGAGGAGGGACCTACGAGCAGTACTTC
CASSHALGGGTYEQYF
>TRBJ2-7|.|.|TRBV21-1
TGTGCCAGCAGCAGTAGCGGGAGCGTGTACGAGCAGTACTTC
CASSSSGSVYEQYF